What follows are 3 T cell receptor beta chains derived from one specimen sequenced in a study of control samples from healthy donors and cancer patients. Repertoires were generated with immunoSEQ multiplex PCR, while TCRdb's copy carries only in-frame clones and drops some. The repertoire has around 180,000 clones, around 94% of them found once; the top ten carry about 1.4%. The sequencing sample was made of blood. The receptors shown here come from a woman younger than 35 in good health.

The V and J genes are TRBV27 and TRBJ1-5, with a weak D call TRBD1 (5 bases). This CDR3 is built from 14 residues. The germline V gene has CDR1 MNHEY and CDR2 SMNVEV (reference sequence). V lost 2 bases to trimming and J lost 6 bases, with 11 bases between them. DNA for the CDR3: TGTGCCAGCAGTTTAGTGGGGCCGGGTCAGCCCCAGCATTTT. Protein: CASSLVGPGQPQHF.

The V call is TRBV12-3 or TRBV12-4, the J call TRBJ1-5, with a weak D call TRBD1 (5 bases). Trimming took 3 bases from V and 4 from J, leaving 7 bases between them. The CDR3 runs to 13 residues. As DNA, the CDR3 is TGTGCCAGCAGTTTGGGGGTGAATCAGCCCCAGCATTTT. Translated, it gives CASSLGVNQPQHF.

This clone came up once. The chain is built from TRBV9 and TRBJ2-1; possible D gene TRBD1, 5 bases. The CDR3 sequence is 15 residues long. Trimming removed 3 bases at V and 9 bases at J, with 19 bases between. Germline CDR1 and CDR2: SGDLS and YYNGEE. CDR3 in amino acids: CASSGGRAAIGEQFF. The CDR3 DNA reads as TGTGCCAGCAGCGGGGGCCGGGCGGCCATTGGTGAGCAGTTCTTC. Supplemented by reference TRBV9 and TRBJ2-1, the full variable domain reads DSGVTQTPKHLITATGQRVTLRCSPRSGDLSVYWYQQSLDQGLQFLIQYYNGEERAKGNILERFSAQQFPDLHSELNLSSLELGDSALYFCASSGGRAAIGEQFFGPGTRLTVL.